The T cell receptor (beta chain) described here comes from a study of cytomegalovirus exposure and HLA in healthy donors. This clone was observed a few times. As yet, its antigen is unknown. Broader study findings: Follow-up analysis later connected one missense variant in DCLRE1C with trimming of TCR beta V- and J-genes. The study put roughly 160 TCR beta chains on its list as cytomegalovirus-associated.

The PCR employed 60 Vbeta primers together with 13 Jbeta primers. The data were produced by immunoSEQ multiplex PCR, yet TCRdb's version contains in-frame clones alone and is incomplete. The table lists over 150,000 clones, approximately 80% of them singletons. The CDR3 totals 15 residues. This sequence joins TRBV21-1 and TRBJ2-5; TRBD2 is the table's D call and was not checked against the DNA. TRBV21-1 is reported as a pseudogene. The specimen sequenced was PBMCs. The source is a woman between 50 and 59 years old in good health and CMV-seropositive. In DNA form, the CDR3 reads TGTGCCAGCAGCAAATCGAGGGGGGGGCCAGGGACCCAGTACTTC. Protein sequence: CASSKSRGGPGTQYF.